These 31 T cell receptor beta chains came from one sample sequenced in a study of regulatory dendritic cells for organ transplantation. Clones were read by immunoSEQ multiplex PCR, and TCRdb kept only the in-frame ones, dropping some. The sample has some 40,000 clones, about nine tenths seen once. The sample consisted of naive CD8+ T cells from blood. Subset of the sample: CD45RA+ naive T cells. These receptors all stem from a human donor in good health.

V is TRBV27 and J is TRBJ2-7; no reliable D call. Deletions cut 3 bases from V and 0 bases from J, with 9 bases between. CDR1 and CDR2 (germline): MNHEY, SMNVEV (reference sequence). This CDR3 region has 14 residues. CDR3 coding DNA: TGTGCCAGCAGTTTGACGCCGAGCTCCTACGAGCAGTACTTC. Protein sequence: CASSLTPSSYEQYF.

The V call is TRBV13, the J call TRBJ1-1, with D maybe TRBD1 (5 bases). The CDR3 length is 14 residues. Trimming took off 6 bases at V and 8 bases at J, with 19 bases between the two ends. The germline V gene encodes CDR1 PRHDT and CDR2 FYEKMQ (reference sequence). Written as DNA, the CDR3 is TGTGCCAGCAGTCCGGGACCGAGGATCTTAGAAGCTTTCTTT. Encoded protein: CASSPGPRILEAFF.

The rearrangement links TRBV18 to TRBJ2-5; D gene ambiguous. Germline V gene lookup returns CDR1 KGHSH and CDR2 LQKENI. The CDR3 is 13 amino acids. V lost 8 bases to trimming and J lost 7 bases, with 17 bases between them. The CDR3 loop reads CASMTPPDGTQYF. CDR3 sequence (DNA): TGTGCCAGCATGACCCCTCCCGACGGGACCCAGTACTTC. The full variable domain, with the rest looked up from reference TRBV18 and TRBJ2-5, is NAGVMQNPRHLVRRRGQEARLRCSPMKGHSHVYWYRQLPEEGLKFMVYLQKENIIDESGMPKERFSAEFPKEGPSILRIQQVVRGDSAAYFCASMTPPDGTQYFGPGTRLLVL.

CDR3 region: CASSSKPGLASYNEQFF. The CDR3 nucleotides read TGTGCCAGCAGCTCGAAGCCGGGACTAGCGTCCTACAATGAGCAGTTCTTC. This chain uses TRBV7-9 with TRBJ2-1; the match to TRBD2 covers 10 bases. This CDR3 region has 17 residues. Losses at the gene ends were 4 bases for V and 1 base for J; bases not matched to a gene: 7. Germline-derived CDR1 and CDR2 are SEHNR and FQNEAQ (reference sequence).

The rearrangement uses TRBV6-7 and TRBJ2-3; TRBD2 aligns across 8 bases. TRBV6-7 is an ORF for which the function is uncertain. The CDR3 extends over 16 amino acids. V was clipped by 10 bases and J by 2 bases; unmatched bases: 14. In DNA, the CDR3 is TGTGCCACCGATCTTTCTCAGCGGGGGCTCACAGATACGCAGTATTTT. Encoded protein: CATDLSQRGLTDTQYF.

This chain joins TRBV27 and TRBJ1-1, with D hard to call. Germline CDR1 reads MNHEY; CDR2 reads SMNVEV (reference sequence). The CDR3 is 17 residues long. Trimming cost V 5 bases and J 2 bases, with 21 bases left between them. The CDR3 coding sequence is TGTGCCAGCAGTCCCAGGTTGTACGCTATAACAAACACTGAAGCTTTCTTT. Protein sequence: CASSPRLYAITNTEAFF.

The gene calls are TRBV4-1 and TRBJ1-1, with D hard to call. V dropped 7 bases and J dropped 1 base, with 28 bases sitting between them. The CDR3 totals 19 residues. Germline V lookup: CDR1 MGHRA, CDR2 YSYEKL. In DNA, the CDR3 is TGCGCCAGCATATCCCTTTTTAACCGGGAGCCGAAGAGGAACACTGAAGCTTTCTTT. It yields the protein CASISLFNREPKRNTEAFF.

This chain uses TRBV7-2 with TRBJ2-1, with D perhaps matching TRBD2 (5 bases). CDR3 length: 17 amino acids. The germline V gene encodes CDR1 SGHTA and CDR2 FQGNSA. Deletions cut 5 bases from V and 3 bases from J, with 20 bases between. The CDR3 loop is CASSRKPQRRNYNEQFF. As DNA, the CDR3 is TGTGCCAGCAGCCGAAAGCCCCAGCGGAGGAACTACAATGAGCAGTTCTTC.

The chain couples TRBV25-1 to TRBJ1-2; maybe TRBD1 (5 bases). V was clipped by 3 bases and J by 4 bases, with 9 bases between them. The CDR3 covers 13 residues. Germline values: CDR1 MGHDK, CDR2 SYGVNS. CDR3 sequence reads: CASSDDRPYGYTF. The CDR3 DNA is TGTGCCAGCAGTGATGACAGACCCTATGGCTACACCTTC.

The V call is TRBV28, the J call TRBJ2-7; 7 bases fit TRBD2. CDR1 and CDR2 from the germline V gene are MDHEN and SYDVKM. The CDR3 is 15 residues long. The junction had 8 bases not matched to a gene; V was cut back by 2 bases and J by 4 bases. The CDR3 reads CASSLIVAGAYEQYF. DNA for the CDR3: TGTGCCAGCAGTTTAATCGTCGCGGGAGCTTACGAGCAGTACTTC.

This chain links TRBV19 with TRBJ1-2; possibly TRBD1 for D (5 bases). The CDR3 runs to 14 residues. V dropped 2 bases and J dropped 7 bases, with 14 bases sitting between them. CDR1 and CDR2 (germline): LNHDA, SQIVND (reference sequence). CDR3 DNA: TGTGCCAGTAGTATAATTGGCGGGACGCCTGGCTACACCTTC. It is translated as CASSIIGGTPGYTF. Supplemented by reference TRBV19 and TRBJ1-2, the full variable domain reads DGGITQSPKYLFRKEGQNVTLSCEQNLNHDAMYWYRQDPGQGLRLIYYSQIVNDFQKGDIAEGYSVSREKKESFPLTVTSAQKNPTAFYLCASSIIGGTPGYTFGSGTRLTVV.

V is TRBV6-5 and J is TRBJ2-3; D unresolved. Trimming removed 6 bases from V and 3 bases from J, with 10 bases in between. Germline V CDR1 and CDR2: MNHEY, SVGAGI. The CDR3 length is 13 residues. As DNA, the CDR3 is TGTGCCAGCAGCTCCGACGAGACAGATACGCAGTATTTT. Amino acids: CASSSDETDTQYF.

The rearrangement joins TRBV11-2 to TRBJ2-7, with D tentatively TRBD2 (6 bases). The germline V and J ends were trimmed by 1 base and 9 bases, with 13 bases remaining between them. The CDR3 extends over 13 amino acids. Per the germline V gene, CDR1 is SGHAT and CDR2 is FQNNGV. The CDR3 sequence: CASSLVEGLWQYF. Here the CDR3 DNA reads TGTGCCAGCAGCTTAGTGGAGGGTCTCTGGCAGTACTTC. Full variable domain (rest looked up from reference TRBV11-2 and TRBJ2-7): EAGVAQSPRYKIIEKRQSVAFWCNPISGHATLYWYQQILGQGPKLLIQFQNNGVVDDSQLPKDRFSAERLKGVDSTLKIQPAKLEDSAVYLCASSLVEGLWQYFGPGTRLTVT.

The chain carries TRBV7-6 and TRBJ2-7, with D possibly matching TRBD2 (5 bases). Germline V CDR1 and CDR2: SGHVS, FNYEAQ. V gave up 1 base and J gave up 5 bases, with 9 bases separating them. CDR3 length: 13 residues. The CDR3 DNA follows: TGTGCCAGCAGCTTAGGTGAGGGCAACGAGCAGTACTTC. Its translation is CASSLGEGNEQYF.

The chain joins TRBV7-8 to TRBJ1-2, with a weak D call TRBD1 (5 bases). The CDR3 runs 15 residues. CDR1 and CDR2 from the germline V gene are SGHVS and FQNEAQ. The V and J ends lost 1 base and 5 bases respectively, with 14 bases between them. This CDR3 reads CASSLGWGDPYGYTF. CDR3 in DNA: TGTGCCAGCAGCTTAGGTTGGGGGGACCCGTATGGCTACACCTTC.

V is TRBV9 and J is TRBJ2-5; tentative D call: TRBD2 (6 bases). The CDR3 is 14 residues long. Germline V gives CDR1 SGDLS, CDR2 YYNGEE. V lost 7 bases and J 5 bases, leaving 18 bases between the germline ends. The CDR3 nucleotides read TGTGCCAGCCGCCCGAGCGGAGGGGATGAGACCCAGTACTTC. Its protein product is CASRPSGGDETQYF.

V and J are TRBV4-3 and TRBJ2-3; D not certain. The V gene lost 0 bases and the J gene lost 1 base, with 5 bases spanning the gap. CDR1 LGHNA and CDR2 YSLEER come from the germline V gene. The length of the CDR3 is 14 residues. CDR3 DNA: TGCGCCAGCAGCCAAGAGTGGGGCACAGATACGCAGTATTTT. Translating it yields CASSQEWGTDTQYF.

CDR3 protein: CASSEDGLWDTQYF. The CDR3 bases are TGTGCCAGCAGCGAGGACGGGCTGTGGGATACGCAGTATTTT. The gene calls are TRBV9 and TRBJ2-3; D not resolved. CDR3 length: 14 amino acids. Germline V gene sequence: CDR1 SGDLS, CDR2 YYNGEE. Trimming left V 3 bases short and J 6 bases short, with 14 bases between.

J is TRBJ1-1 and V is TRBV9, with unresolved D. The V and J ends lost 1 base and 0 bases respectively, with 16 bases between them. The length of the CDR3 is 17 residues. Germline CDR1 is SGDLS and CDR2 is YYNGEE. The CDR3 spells CASSVLSGGAVNTEAFF. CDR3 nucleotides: TGTGCCAGCAGCGTACTCTCAGGCGGAGCCGTGAACACTGAAGCTTTCTTT.

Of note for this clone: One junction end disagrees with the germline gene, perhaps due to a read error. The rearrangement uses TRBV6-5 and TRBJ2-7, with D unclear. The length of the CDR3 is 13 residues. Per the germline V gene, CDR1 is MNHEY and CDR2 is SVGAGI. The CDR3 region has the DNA TGTGCCAGCAGTTACGCCACTGCTTACGCGCAGTACTTC. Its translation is CASSYATAYAQYF.

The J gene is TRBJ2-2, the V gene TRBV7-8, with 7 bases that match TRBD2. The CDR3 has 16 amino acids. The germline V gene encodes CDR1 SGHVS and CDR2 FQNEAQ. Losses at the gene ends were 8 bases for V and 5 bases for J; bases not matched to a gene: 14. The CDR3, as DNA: TGTGCCAGCCTACCTGGGGAGGGGCGGGAAACCGGGGAGCTGTTTTTT. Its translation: CASLPGEGRETGELFF.

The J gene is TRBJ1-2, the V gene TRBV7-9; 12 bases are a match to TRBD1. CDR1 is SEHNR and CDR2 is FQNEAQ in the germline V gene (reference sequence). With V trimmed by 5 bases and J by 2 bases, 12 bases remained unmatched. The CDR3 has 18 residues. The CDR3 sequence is CASSPRPGTGGHNYGYTF. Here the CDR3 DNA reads TGTGCCAGCAGCCCTCGTCCCGGGACAGGGGGCCACAACTATGGCTACACCTTC.

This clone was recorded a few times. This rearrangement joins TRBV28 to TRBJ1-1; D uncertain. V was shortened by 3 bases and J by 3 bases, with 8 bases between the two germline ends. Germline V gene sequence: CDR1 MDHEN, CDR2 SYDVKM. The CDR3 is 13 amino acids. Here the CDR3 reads CASSFWTDTEAFF. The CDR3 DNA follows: TGTGCCAGCAGTTTTTGGACGGACACTGAAGCTTTCTTT.

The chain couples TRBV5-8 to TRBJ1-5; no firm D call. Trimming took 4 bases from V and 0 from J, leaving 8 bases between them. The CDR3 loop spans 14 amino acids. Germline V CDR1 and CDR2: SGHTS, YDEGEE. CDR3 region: CASSPVNSNQPQHF. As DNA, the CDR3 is TGTGCCAGCAGCCCCGTAAATAGCAATCAGCCCCAGCATTTT.

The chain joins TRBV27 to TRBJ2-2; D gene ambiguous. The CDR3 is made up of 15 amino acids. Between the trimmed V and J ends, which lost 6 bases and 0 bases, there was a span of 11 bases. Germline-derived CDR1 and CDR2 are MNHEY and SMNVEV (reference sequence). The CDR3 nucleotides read TGTGCCAGCAGCCCAGACGCGGCGAACACCGGGGAGCTGTTTTTT. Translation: CASSPDAANTGELFF.

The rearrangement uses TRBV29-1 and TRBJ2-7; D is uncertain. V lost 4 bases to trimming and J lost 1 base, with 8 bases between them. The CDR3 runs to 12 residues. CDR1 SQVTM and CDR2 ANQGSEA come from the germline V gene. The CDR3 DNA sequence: TGCAGCGTTGCTCCAGGATCCTACGAGCAGTACTTC. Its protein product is CSVAPGSYEQYF.

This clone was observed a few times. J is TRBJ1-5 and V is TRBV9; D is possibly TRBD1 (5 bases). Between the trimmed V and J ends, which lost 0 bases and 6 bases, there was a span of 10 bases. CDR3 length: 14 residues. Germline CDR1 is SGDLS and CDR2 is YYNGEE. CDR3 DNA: TGTGCCAGCAGCGTAGGGACACCCGGTCAGCCCCAGCATTTT. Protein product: CASSVGTPGQPQHF.

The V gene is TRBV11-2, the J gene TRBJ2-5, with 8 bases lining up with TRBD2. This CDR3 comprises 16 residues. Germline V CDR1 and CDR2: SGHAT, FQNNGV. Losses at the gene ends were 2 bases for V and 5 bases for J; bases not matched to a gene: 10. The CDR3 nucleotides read TGTGCCAGCAGCTTAAGGGTTGCGGGGGGAGGGGAGACCCAGTACTTC. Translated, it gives CASSLRVAGGGETQYF.

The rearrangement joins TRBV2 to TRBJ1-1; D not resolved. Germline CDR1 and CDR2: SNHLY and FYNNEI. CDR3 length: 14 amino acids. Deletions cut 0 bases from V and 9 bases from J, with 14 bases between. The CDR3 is CASSEAWTGVKAFF. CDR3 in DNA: TGTGCCAGCAGTGAAGCCTGGACGGGAGTGAAAGCTTTCTTT.

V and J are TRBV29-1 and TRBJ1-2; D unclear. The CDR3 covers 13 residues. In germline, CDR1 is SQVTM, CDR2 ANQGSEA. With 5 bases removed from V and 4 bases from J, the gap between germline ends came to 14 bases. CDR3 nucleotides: TGCAGCGTTAACACGGGGATCGTCTATGGCTACACCTTC. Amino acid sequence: CSVNTGIVYGYTF.

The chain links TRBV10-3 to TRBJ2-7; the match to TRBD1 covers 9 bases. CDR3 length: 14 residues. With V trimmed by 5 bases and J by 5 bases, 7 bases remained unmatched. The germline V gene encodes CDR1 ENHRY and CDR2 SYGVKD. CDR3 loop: CAISPPGQGNEQYF. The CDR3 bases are TGTGCCATCAGTCCACCGGGACAGGGAAACGAGCAGTACTTC.